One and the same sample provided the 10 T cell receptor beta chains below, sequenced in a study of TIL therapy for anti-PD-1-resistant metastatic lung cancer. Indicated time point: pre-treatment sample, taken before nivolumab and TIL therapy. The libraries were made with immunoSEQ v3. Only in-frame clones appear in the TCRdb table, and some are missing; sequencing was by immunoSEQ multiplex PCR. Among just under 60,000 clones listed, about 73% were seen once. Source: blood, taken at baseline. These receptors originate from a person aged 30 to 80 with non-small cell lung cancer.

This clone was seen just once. The CDR3 bases are TGTGCCAGCAGTCCCACAGAAAACACCGGGGAGCTGTTTTTT. Its protein product is CASSPTENTGELFF. The chain is built from TRBV7-9 and TRBJ2-2; unclear D gene. Germline V CDR1 and CDR2: SEHNR, FQNEAQ (reference sequence). The ends were cut back, 6 bases at V and 2 bases at J, with 10 bases in the middle. This CDR3 is built from 14 residues.

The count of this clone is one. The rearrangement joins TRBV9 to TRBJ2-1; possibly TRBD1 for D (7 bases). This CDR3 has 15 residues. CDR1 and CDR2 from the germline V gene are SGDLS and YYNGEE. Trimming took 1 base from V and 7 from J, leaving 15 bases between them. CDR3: CASSVTRDSWNEQFF. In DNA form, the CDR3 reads TGTGCCAGCAGCGTAACGCGGGACAGCTGGAATGAGCAGTTCTTC.

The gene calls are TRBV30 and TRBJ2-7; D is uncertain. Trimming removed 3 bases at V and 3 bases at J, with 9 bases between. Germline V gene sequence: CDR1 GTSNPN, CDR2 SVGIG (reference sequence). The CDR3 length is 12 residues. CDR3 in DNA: TGTGCCTGGAGCTTGGATTTCTACGAGCAGTACTTC. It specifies CAWSLDFYEQYF.

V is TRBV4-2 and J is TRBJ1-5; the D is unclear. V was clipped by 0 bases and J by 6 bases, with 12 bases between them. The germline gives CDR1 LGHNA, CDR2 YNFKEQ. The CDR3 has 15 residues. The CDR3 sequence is CASSQDWQSRQPQHF. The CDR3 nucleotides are TGTGCCAGCAGCCAAGATTGGCAGTCACGTCAGCCCCAGCATTTT.

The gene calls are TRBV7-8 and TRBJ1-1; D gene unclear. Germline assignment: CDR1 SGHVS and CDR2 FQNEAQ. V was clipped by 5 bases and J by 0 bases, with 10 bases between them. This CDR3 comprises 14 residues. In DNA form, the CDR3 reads TGTGCCAGCAGCCGTGGACGGTTGAACACTGAAGCTTTCTTT. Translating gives CASSRGRLNTEAFF.

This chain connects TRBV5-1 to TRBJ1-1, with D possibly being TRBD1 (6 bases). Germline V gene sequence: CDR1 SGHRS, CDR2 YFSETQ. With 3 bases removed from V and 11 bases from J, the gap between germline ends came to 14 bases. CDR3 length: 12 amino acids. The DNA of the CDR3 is TGCGCCAGCAGCTATTCAGGGGCGGAGGCTTTCTTT. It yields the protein CASSYSGAEAFF.

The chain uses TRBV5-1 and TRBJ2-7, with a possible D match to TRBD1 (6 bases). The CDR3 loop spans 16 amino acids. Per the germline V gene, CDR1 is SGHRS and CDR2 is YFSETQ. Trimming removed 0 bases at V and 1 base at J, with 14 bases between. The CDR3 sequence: CASSLAPGTNSYEQYF. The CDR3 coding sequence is TGCGCCAGCAGCTTGGCCCCCGGGACAAATTCCTACGAGCAGTACTTC.

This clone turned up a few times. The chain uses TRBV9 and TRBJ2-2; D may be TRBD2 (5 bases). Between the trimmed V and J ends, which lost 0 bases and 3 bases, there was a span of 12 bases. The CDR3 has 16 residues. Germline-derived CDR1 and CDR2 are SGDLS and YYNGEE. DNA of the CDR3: TGTGCCAGCAGCGTAGCTAAGCTAGCCTACACCGGGGAGCTGTTTTTT. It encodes CASSVAKLAYTGELFF.

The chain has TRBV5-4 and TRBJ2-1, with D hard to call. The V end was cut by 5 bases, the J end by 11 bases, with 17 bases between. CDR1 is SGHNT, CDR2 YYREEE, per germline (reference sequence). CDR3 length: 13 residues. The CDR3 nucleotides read TGTGCCAGCAGAGGGCCGATCTTGCAAAAGCAGTTCTTC. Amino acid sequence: CASRGPILQKQFF.

CDR3 DNA: TGTGCCAGCAGCCCCTCGGCAGGGGGCAAGCAGTTCTTC. Translated: CASSPSAGGKQFF. The V gene is TRBV11-2, the J gene TRBJ2-1, with 8 positions matching TRBD1. J lost 11 bases, V lost 5 bases, and 8 bases had no gene match. The CDR3 extends over 13 amino acids. The germline V gene has CDR1 SGHAT and CDR2 FQNNGV.